Reported below is one TCR beta chain. The protocol was immunoSEQ multiplex PCR, while the TCRdb copy is restricted to in-frame clones and leaves out a portion. The repertoire includes about 150,000 clones, 80% to 90% of them detected once, and more than 6.5% sits in the top ten. This sample was taken from a study of blood T cell repertoires in COVID-19. Per germline, CDR1 PRHDT and CDR2 FYEKMQ (reference sequence). Germline trimming cut 3 bases from V and 6 bases from J; bases unmatched to any gene: 4. The CDR3 contains 14 residues. The sequence came from a woman aged 55-69 years with COVID-19, enrolled during active disease. The chain has TRBV13 and TRBJ2-5, with 10 bases that match TRBD2. Sequencing input: peripheral blood. The CDR3 DNA reads TGTGCCAGCAGCTTTAGGACTAGCGGAAAGACCCAGTACTTC. It translates to CASSFRTSGKTQYF.